The 8 T cell receptor beta chains in this list originate from one sample, sequenced in a study of cytomegalovirus exposure and HLA in healthy donors (dated by TCRdb to 2017 to 2019). Receptors were amplified or captured by the immunoSEQ multiplex PCR assay. For the multiplex PCR, a mixture combining 60 forward primers for TCR Vbeta segments and 13 reverse primers for TCR Jbeta segments was used. TCRdb took this table from immuneACCESS and kept in-frame rearrangements with V and J called. Such tables lack part of the clones; where checked against another copy, unresolved V genes explain under half of the gap, and the rest is unexplained. Recorded for this sample are more than 90,000 clones; 70% to 80% of them occurred a single time. The ten largest clones add up to roughly 0.6% of the sample. The material sequenced was PBMCs. These receptors were taken from a man aged 30 to 45 in good health and CMV-seronegative.

This clone was recorded a few times. This sequence joins TRBV7-6 and TRBJ2-3, with 7 bases aligning to TRBD2. This CDR3 is built from 18 residues. The J segment lost 3 bases and the V segment lost 5 bases, leaving 17 bases of the junction unmatched. Germline V gene data show CDR1 as SGHVS and CDR2 as FNYEAQ. The CDR3 nucleotides are TGTGCCAGCAGCGATTGGACGAATGCGGGAGCGGGAACAGATACGCAGTATTTT. Translation gives CASSDWTNAGAGTDTQYF.

This clone was detected a few times. The CDR3 DNA follows: TGTGCCAGCAAGAGGCAGGGGAATGAAAAACTGTTTTTT. This gives the protein CASKRQGNEKLFF. The chain is built from TRBV6-6 and TRBJ1-4; weak D call: TRBD1 (6 bases). Germline assignment: CDR1 MNHNY and CDR2 SVGAGI (reference sequence). V gave up 7 bases and J gave up 5 bases, with 11 bases separating them. The CDR3 totals 13 residues.

The rearrangement uses TRBV18 and TRBJ2-7; 7 bases map to TRBD1. The CDR3 extends over 14 amino acids. J lost 0 bases, V lost 3 bases, and 2 bases had no gene match. CDR1 is KGHSH and CDR2 is LQKENI in the germline V gene. CDR3 coding DNA: TGTGCCAGCTCACCGACAGGGAGCTCCTACGAGCAGTACTTC. It translates to CASSPTGSSYEQYF.

The chain joins TRBV9 to TRBJ1-1; 11 bases match TRBD1. From germline, CDR1 is SGDLS and CDR2 YYNGEE. This CDR3 has 15 amino acids. Trimming took 3 bases from V and 5 from J; bases not matched to a gene: 6. CDR3 coding DNA: TGTGCCAGCAGCGCCGGGACAGGGGGAAGAACTGAAGCTTTCTTT. Protein product: CASSAGTGGRTEAFF.

The table lists this clone with a count of one. This rearrangement joins TRBV9 to TRBJ1-2, with TRBD1 identical over 9 bases. The J segment lost 2 bases and the V segment lost 0 bases, leaving 8 bases of the junction unmatched. In germline, CDR1 is SGDLS, CDR2 YYNGEE. This CDR3 has 17 residues. CDR3 sequence reads: CASSVVGTGTGNYGYTF. The DNA of the CDR3 is TGTGCCAGCAGCGTAGTCGGGACAGGGACGGGGAACTATGGCTACACCTTC.

The chain uses TRBV7-8 and TRBJ1-4, with TRBD1 matching 9 bases. Germline lookup yields CDR1 SGHVS and CDR2 FQNEAQ. The CDR3 sequence is 15 residues long. V shed 5 bases and J 4 bases; nucleotides not matched to a gene: 5. CDR3 bases: TGTGCCAGCAGCGACAGGACAGGGGTTAATGAAAAACTGTTTTTT. It codes for CASSDRTGVNEKLFF.

The table lists this clone with a few counts. The rearrangement links TRBV5-1 to TRBJ1-1; 9 bases are shared with TRBD1. After removal of 6 bases from V and 2 bases from J, the junction contained 11 bases not matched to a gene. CDR3 length equals 16 residues. Germline V gives CDR1 SGHRS, CDR2 YFSETQ. The CDR3 nucleotides are TGCGCCAGCACACCCGCCGTGGGACAGGGTAACACTGAAGCTTTCTTT. It specifies CASTPAVGQGNTEAFF. The full variable domain, rest sourced from reference TRBV5-1 and TRBJ1-1, is KAGVTQTPRYLIKTRGQQVTLSCSPISGHRSVSWYQQTPGQGLQFLFEYFSETQRNKGNFPGRFSGRQFSNSRSEMNVSTLELGDSALYLCASTPAVGQGNTEAFFGQGTRLTVV.

The rearrangement uses TRBV25-1 and TRBJ1-1; the D gene is possibly TRBD1 (5 bases). V shed 5 bases and J shed 4 bases, with 14 bases lying between them. This CDR3 contains 14 residues. Germline V gene lookup returns CDR1 MGHDK and CDR2 SYGVNS. CDR3 region: CASSPWGGSTEAFF. As DNA, the CDR3 is TGTGCCAGCAGTCCCTGGGGGGGAAGCACTGAAGCTTTCTTT.